The entry that follows covers one T cell receptor (beta chain) sequence. The sample is drawn from a study of cytomegalovirus exposure and HLA in healthy donors. In germline, CDR1 is LGHNA, CDR2 YNFKEQ. V gave up 4 bases and J gave up 5 bases; unmatched junction bases: 8. The CDR3 has 15 amino acids. Vbeta (60) and Jbeta (13) primers were used in the PCR. Clones were sequenced by immunoSEQ multiplex PCR, and TCRdb holds only the in-frame ones, with some missing. The sample contains hundreds of thousands of clones, 70% to 85% of which appear only once. The sequence derives from a male donor in good health and CMV-seronegative. The sample comprised PBMCs. The chain combines TRBV4-2 with TRBJ2-1, with 7 bases lining up with TRBD2. CDR3: CASSRGQRGNNEQFF. The CDR3 DNA sequence: TGTGCCAGCAGCCGAGGTCAGCGGGGTAACAATGAGCAGTTCTTC.